This TCR beta chain was identified during a study of lymphopenia after photon versus proton radiotherapy. Generated by immunoSEQ multiplex PCR, the TCRdb table keeps only in-frame clones and is missing some. The table has 50,000 to 60,000 clones, more than 85% seen once. In regard to this clone: Its matching antigen is unknown.

General study results and limits: Survival link was tested only in deceased patients; proton benefit remains a possibility. Post-nadir diversity loss with photons came from oligoclonal expansion, particularly CD8+ Temra cells.

The TCR sequence derives from a woman aged 40 to 49 with cholangiocarcinoma. The sequencing here drew on peripheral blood, taken from a patient treated with photon-based radiotherapy.

CDR3 nucleotide sequence: TGTGCCAGCAGCACCCGGGACGGACTCTACGAGCAGTACTTC. Translating gives CASSTRDGLYEQYF. The V and J genes are TRBV7-2 and TRBJ2-7, with D perhaps TRBD1 or TRBD2 (5 bases each). The V gene lost 5 bases and the J gene lost 3 bases, with 14 bases spanning the gap. CDR1 and CDR2 (germline): SGHTA, FQGNSA. The CDR3 loop spans 14 amino acids.